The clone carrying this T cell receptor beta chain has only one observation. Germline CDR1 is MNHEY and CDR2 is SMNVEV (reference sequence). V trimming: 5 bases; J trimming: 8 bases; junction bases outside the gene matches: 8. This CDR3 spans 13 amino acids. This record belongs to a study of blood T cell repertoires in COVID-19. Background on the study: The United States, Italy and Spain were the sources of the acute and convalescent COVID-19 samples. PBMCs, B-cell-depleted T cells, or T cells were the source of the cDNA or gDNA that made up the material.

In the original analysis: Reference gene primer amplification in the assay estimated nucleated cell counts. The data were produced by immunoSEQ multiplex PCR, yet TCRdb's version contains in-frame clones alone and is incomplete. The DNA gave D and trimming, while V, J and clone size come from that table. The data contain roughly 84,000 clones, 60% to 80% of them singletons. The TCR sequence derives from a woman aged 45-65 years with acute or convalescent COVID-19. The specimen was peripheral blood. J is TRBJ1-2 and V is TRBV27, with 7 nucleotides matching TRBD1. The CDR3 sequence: CASSATPGGGYTF. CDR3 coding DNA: TGTGCCAGCAGTGCCACCCCAGGGGGAGGCTACACCTTC.